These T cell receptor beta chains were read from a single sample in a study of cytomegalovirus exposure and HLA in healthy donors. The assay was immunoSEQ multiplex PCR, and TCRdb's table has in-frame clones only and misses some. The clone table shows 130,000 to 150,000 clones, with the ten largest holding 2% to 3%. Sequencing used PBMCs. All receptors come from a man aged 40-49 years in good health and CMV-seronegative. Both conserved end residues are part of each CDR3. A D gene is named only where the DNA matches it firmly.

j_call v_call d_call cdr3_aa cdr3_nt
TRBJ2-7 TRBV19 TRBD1 CASSILGTVTYEQYF TGTGCCAGTAGTATTCTTGGGACAGTCACCTACGAGCAGTACTTC
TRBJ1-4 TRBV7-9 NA CASSPGQTYATNEKLFF TGTGCCAGCAGCCCCGGACAGACTTATGCAACTAATGAAAAACTGTTTTTT
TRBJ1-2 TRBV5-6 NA CASSFGETPYYGYTF TGTGCCAGCAGCTTCGGGGAAACCCCCTACTATGGCTACACCTTC
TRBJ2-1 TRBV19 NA CASSIAQGMQFF TGTGCCAGTAGTATAGCCCAGGGGATGCAATTCTTC
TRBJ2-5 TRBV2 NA CASMAGRGGETQYF TGTGCCAGCATGGCAGGGAGAGGGGGAGAGACCCAGTACTTC
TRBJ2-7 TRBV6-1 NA CASGGTDYSYEQYF TGTGCCAGCGGCGGGACGGACTACTCCTACGAGCAGTACTTC
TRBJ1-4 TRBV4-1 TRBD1 CASSQGRGQENEKLFF TGCGCCAGCAGCCAAGGTAGAGGACAGGAGAATGAAAAACTGTTTTTT
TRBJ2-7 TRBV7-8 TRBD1 CASSLEPGQGPGYEQYF TGTGCCAGCAGCTTAGAACCGGGACAGGGCCCTGGTTACGAGCAGTACTTC
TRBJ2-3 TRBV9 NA CASSVAVTNPTDTQYF TGTGCCAGCAGCGTAGCTGTAACTAATCCCACAGATACGCAGTATTTT
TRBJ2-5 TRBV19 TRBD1 CASSISGQGAQETQYF TGTGCCAGTAGTATATCGGGACAGGGGGCGCAGGAGACCCAGTACTTC
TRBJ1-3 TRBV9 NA CASSVTQATSGNTIYF TGTGCCAGCAGCGTAACACAGGCCACCTCTGGAAACACCATATATTTT
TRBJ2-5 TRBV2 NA CASSEGGETQYF TGTGCCAGCAGTGAGGGGGGAGAGACCCAGTACTTC
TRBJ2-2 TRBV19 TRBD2 CASRTSGGTGELFF TGTGCCAGTAGGACTAGCGGGGGCACCGGGGAGCTGTTTTTT
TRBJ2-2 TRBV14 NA CASSQEVASGELFF TGTGCCAGCAGCCAAGAGGTCGCGAGCGGGGAGCTGTTTTTT
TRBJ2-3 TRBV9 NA CASSPYGGTDTQYF TGTGCCAGCAGCCCCTACGGGGGCACAGATACGCAGTATTTT
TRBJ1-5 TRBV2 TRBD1 CASRNRGRDNQPQHF TGTGCCAGCAGAAACAGGGGGCGCGACAATCAGCCCCAGCATTTT
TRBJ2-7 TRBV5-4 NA CASSLGTGNYEQYF TGTGCCAGCAGCTTGGGGACCGGGAATTACGAGCAGTACTTC
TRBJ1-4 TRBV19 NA CASISGRNEKLFF TGTGCCAGTATAAGCGGGCGAAATGAAAAACTGTTTTTT